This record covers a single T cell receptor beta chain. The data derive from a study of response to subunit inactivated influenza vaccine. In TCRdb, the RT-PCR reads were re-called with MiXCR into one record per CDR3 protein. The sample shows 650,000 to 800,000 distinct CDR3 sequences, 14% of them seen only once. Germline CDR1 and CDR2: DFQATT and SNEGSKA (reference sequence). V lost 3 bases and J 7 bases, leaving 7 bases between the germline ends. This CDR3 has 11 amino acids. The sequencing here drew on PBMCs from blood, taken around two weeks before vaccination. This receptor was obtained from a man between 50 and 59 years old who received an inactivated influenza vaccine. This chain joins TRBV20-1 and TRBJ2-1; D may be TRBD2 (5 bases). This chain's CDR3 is CSARTTNEQFF. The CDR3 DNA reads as TGCAGTGCTAGGACTACTAATGAGCAGTTCTTC.